A single sample gave rise to the 17 T cell receptor beta chains below, sequenced in a study of blood T cell repertoires in COVID-19. Repertoires were generated with immunoSEQ multiplex PCR, while TCRdb's copy carries only in-frame clones and drops some. The table includes roughly 250,000 clones, 75% to 90% detected once. The sequenced material came from PBMCs or T cells enriched from blood (not recorded which). The receptors were gathered from a woman aged 40 to 55 with acute COVID-19.

The chain combines TRBV19 with TRBJ2-1, with 7 bases aligning to TRBD2. Losses at the gene ends were 2 bases for V and 7 bases for J; bases not matched to a gene: 5. CDR3 length: 14 amino acids. Germline CDR1 LNHDA, CDR2 SQIVND (reference sequence). The CDR3 DNA follows: TGTGCCAGTAGTATACTAGCGGACATAAATGAGCAGTTCTTC. Translated: CASSILADINEQFF.

The chain joins TRBV2 to TRBJ2-5, with unresolved D. Germline V lookup: CDR1 SNHLY, CDR2 FYNNEI. V lost 7 bases and J 4 bases, leaving 13 bases between the germline ends. CDR3 length: 13 residues. The CDR3 DNA follows: TGTGCCAGCACGGGTCGCCCGGGAGAGACCCAGTACTTC. This gives the protein CASTGRPGETQYF.

This chain uses TRBV5-1 with TRBJ2-3, with TRBD2 matching over 10 bases. V lost 0 bases and J lost 4; bases outside the gene matches: 5. The CDR3 has 16 residues. The germline gives CDR1 SGHRS, CDR2 YFSETQ. Here the CDR3 reads CASSLDGLAGADTQYF. The CDR3 bases are TGCGCCAGCAGCTTGGACGGGCTAGCGGGAGCAGATACGCAGTATTTT.

V is TRBV5-4 and J is TRBJ2-2; D gene ambiguous. This CDR3 comprises 15 residues. V was cut by 0 bases and J by 2 bases, with 8 bases left in between. In germline, CDR1 is SGHNT, CDR2 YYREEE (reference sequence). The CDR3 sequence: CASSLGEANTGELFF. DNA of the CDR3: TGTGCCAGCAGCTTGGGTGAGGCAAACACCGGGGAGCTGTTTTTT.

The chain combines TRBV2 with TRBJ1-1; D unclear. Germline V gives CDR1 SNHLY, CDR2 FYNNEI. The V end was cut by 7 bases, the J end by 2 bases, with 11 bases between. This CDR3 has 13 amino acids. The CDR3 spells CASTSNRNTEAFF. CDR3 sequence (DNA): TGTGCCAGCACCAGTAACAGAAACACTGAAGCTTTCTTT.

The chain links TRBV19 to TRBJ1-2; no clear D. There are 14 residues in the CDR3. Germline V gene lookup returns CDR1 LNHDA and CDR2 SQIVND (reference sequence). Trimming took 3 bases from V and 8 from J, leaving 16 bases between them. The CDR3 region is CASSIPGVENGYTF. The CDR3 DNA follows: TGTGCCAGTAGTATCCCCGGGGTTGAGAACGGCTACACCTTC. Using reference TRBV19 and TRBJ1-2 for the parts outside the CDR3, the full variable domain is DGGITQSPKYLFRKEGQNVTLSCEQNLNHDAMYWYRQDPGQGLRLIYYSQIVNDFQKGDIAEGYSVSREKKESFPLTVTSAQKNPTAFYLCASSIPGVENGYTFGSGTRLTVV.

The genes are TRBV5-6 and TRBJ2-1; a possible D gene is TRBD2 (6 bases). The CDR3 is 16 amino acids. Germline V gene lookup returns CDR1 SGHDT and CDR2 YYEEEE. Trimming took 2 bases from V and 9 from J, leaving 21 bases between them. CDR3 nucleotides: TGTGCCAGCAGCTTAAGGGACTCCCGGGTTATGGGTGAGCAGTTCTTC. Translating gives CASSLRDSRVMGEQFF.

The chain employs TRBV4-1 and TRBJ1-1, with a tentative D call TRBD1 (5 bases). Trimming removed 0 bases from V and 3 bases from J, with 8 bases in between. The CDR3 covers 14 residues. Germline CDR1 reads MGHRA; CDR2 reads YSYEKL. CDR3 DNA: TGCGCCAGCAGCCAAGATAGGGGTTACACTGAAGCTTTCTTT. Protein sequence: CASSQDRGYTEAFF.

Worth noting for this clone: The junction differs from germline at one of its ends, possibly a read error. This chain joins TRBV7-7 and TRBJ1-5, with 7 bases that match TRBD1. The CDR3 has 14 amino acids. Germline V gene data show CDR1 as SSHAT and CDR2 as FNYEAQ (reference sequence). The CDR3 region is CASSAGTENQPQHF. The CDR3 DNA sequence: TGTGCTAGCAGCGCCGGGACAGAGAATCAGCCCCAGCATTTT.

The chain recombines TRBV29-1 with TRBJ1-1, with D perhaps matching TRBD1 (6 bases). Trimming left V 4 bases short and J 4 bases short, with 16 bases between. Germline V gene sequence: CDR1 SQVTM, CDR2 ANQGSEA. CDR3 length: 14 residues. Here the CDR3 DNA reads TGCAGCGTTGGTTTTGGGGGCGCGGGCACTGAAGCTTTCTTT. The encoded protein is CSVGFGGAGTEAFF.

This clone was found a few times. The rearrangement uses TRBV3-1 (or the pseudogene TRBV3-2) and TRBJ2-7; TRBD1 agrees at 8 bases. Germline CDR1 reads LGHDT; CDR2 reads YNNKEL (reference sequence). The CDR3 is 13 residues long. The trim removed 4 bases at V and 3 bases at J, leaving 2 bases unmatched. This chain's CDR3 is CASSRGQGYEQYF. DNA for the CDR3: TGTGCCAGCAGCCGCGGACAGGGCTACGAGCAGTACTTC.

This clone was seen more than once but under ten times. The chain combines TRBV7-6 with TRBJ1-2; 9 positions agree with TRBD1. CDR3 size: 15 residues. J was trimmed by 8 bases and V by 2 bases; bases with no gene match: 9. Per germline, CDR1 SGHVS and CDR2 FNYEAQ. CDR3 sequence (DNA): TGTGCCAGCAGCTTAAATCCCGGGACAGGGAGCGGCTACACCTTC. Protein product: CASSLNPGTGSGYTF.

The table lists this clone with a count of one. The chain couples TRBV24-1 to TRBJ2-3; D unclear. From germline, CDR1 is KGHDR and CDR2 SFDVKD. Trimming took off 0 bases at V and 0 bases at J, with 12 bases between the two ends. The CDR3 has 17 residues. The CDR3 nucleotides are TGTGCCACCAGTGATTTGGGTAGAGATCGGAGCACAGATACGCAGTATTTT. It encodes CATSDLGRDRSTDTQYF.

The CDR3, as DNA: TGCAGTGCTAGTCACAGGGGGCATGAGACCCAGTACTTC. Its protein product is CSASHRGHETQYF. The J gene is TRBJ2-5, the V gene TRBV20-1; 9 nucleotides agree with TRBD1. CDR3 size: 13 residues. Trimming at V came to 3 bases and at J to 5 bases, leaving 4 bases not matched to a gene. Looked up from germline, CDR1 is DFQATT and CDR2 is SNEGSKA (reference sequence).

The rearrangement uses TRBV30 and TRBJ2-5; D remains ambiguous. From germline, CDR1 is GTSNPN and CDR2 SVGIG (reference sequence). Trimming took off 1 base at V and 2 bases at J, with 5 bases between the two ends. The CDR3 totals 12 residues. The CDR3 coding sequence is TGTGCCTGGAGTGGAGTACAAGAGACCCAGTACTTC. It translates to CAWSGVQETQYF.

This chain uses TRBV30 with TRBJ1-1; TRBD1 might be the D (5 bases). CDR3 size: 13 residues. V was pared by 2 bases and J by 0 bases, with 7 bases between. CDR1 GTSNPN and CDR2 SVGIG come from the germline V gene (reference sequence). The CDR3 region is CAWSQGMNTEAFF. The CDR3 region has the DNA TGTGCCTGGAGTCAGGGAATGAACACTGAAGCTTTCTTT.

V usage is TRBV12-2 and J usage is TRBJ2-1; no DNA check was done on the table's D call, TRBD2. TRBV12-2 represents a pseudogene. The CDR3 totals 17 residues. This CDR3 is CASRLGPGTSEYHEQFF. CDR3 nucleotides: TGTGCAAGTCGCTTAGGCCCCGGGACTAGCGAATACCATGAGCAGTTCTTC.